This TCR beta chain was retrieved from a study of cytomegalovirus exposure and HLA in healthy donors. PCR used 60 Vbeta primers and 13 Jbeta primers. Assay: immunoSEQ multiplex PCR; the TCRdb copy retains only in-frame clones and omits some. This table has tens of thousands of clones, approximately 80% appearing once. With respect to this clone: No antigen is known for it.

Germline CDR1 SQVTM, CDR2 ANQGSEA. The CDR3 loop spans 16 amino acids. Trimming took 4 bases from V and 0 from J; bases not matched to a gene: 5. Points from the study as a whole: Analyses of presence/absence relied on an assumption of roughly uniform sequencing depth across donors. V- and J-gene trimming of TCR beta was linked (in a later analysis) to a missense DCLRE1C variant. Later analysis showed most CMV-associated TCR beta chains appearing HLA-restricted.

The receptor was isolated from a man aged 25-40 years in good health and CMV-seronegative. The J gene is TRBJ2-6, the V gene TRBV29-1, with 8 nucleotides matching TRBD2. Sequencing used PBMCs. The DNA of the CDR3 is TGCAGCGTTGGGGGACTAGGGAACTCTGGGGCCAACGTCCTGACTTTC. Residues: CSVGGLGNSGANVLTF.